The following is a TCR beta chain sequence with its context. The junction had 10 bases not matched to a gene; V was cut back by 6 bases and J by 2 bases. The length of the CDR3 is 15 residues. CDR1 and CDR2 from the germline V gene are ENHRY and SYGVKD. Clones were sequenced by immunoSEQ multiplex PCR, and TCRdb holds only the in-frame ones, with some missing. The sample records 300,000 to 350,000 clones, about 86% being singletons. This sample is drawn from a study of Ad26.COV2.S vaccination and SARS-CoV-2 variants. The overall study: Administration of Ad26.COV2.S was intramuscular, either once or twice 56 days apart.

Treatment given: 15 to 20 received Ad26.COV2.S at low or high dose, single or two shots; several received placebo; per-sample allocation not given. Day 63 after the first injection of vaccine or placebo was the sampling time. The specimen was peripheral blood, collected in a trial of Ad26.COV2.S vaccine versus placebo. The chain recombines TRBV10-3 with TRBJ2-7, with 7 bases that match TRBD1. This clonotype was obtained from a person aged 18-65 years who received the Ad26.COV2.S COVID-19 vaccine or a placebo. This CDR3 reads CAISKGQLKPYEQYF. CDR3 coding DNA: TGTGCCATCAGCAAGGGACAGCTAAAGCCCTACGAGCAGTACTTC.